Sequencing of this T cell receptor beta chain was carried out in a study of metastatic and nonmetastatic thyroid tumors. TCRdb ran MiXCR on the PCR reads. The sample has tens of thousands of clones, about 16% seen once. The CDR3 has 13 residues. Deletions cut 6 bases from V and 4 bases from J, with 12 bases between. In germline, CDR1 is MNHEY, CDR2 SMNVEV (reference sequence). Every patient underwent thyroid surgery untreated. Ten or more counts support this clone. The source material was blood. This chain connects TRBV27 to TRBJ1-1; D is perhaps TRBD1 (6 bases). This receptor was identified in a female donor with papillary thyroid cancer or a benign thyroid nodule (not recorded which). Some clones in this sample may be carry-over from other donors' samples. CDR3 region: CASSPGVGTEAFF. In DNA, the CDR3 is TGTGCCAGCAGCCCAGGGGTGGGCACTGAAGCTTTCTTT.